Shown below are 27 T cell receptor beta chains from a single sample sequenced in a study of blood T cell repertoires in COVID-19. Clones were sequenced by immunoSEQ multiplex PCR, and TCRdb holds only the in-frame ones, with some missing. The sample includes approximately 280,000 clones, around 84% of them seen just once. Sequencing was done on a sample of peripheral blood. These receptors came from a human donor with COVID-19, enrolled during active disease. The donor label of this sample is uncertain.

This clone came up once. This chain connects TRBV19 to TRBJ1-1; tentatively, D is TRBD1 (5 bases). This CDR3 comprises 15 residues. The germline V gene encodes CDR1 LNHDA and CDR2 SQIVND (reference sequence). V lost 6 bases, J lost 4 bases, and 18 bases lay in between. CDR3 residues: CASSLTGGKVTEAFF. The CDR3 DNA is TGTGCCAGTAGCCTTACGGGGGGGAAGGTCACTGAAGCTTTCTTT.

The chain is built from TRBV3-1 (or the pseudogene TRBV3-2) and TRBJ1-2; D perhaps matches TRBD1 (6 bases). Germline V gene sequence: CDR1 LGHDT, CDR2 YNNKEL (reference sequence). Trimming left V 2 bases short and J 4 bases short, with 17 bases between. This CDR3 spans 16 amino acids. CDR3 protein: CASSQHRTVLSYGYTF. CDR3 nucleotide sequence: TGTGCCAGCAGCCAACACCGGACAGTTCTCAGCTATGGCTACACCTTC.

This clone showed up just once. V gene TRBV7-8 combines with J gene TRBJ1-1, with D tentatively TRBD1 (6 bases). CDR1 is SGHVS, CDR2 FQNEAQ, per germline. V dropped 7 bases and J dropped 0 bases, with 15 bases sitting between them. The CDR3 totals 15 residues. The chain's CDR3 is CASTLRGGMNTEAFF. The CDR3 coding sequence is TGTGCCAGCACCCTAAGGGGGGGGATGAACACTGAAGCTTTCTTT.

CDR3 amino acids: CASSQEDRGGEKLFF. In DNA, the CDR3 is TGTGCCAGCAGCCAAGAAGACAGGGGGGGGGAAAAACTGTTTTTT. The J gene is TRBJ1-4, the V gene TRBV3-1 (or the pseudogene TRBV3-2); 9 bases agree with TRBD1. V lost 0 bases and J lost 8; bases outside the gene matches: 4. This CDR3 is 15 amino acids long. Germline V gene sequence: CDR1 LGHDT, CDR2 YNNKEL (reference sequence).

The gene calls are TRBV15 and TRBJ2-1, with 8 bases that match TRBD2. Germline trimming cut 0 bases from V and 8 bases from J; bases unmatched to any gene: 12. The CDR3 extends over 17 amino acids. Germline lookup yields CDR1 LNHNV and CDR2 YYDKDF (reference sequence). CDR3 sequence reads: CATSRDRVLGTSHEQFF. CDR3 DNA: TGTGCCACCAGCAGAGATAGGGTTCTTGGGACTAGTCATGAGCAGTTCTTC.

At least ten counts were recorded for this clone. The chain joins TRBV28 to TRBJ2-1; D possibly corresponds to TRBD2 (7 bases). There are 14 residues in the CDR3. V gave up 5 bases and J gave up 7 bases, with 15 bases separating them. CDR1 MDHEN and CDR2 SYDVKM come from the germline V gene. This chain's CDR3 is CASSAGRGGNEQFF. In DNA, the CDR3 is TGTGCCAGCAGTGCTGGAAGGGGGGGAAATGAGCAGTTCTTC.

CDR3 sequence: CASSPRGQGNTIYF. CDR3 nucleotides: TGTGCCAGCAGCCCCCGGGGTCAGGGAAACACCATATATTTT. J is TRBJ1-3 and V is TRBV9; the D is unclear. Trimming took 4 bases from V and 4 from J, leaving 12 bases between them. Germline V gene data show CDR1 as SGDLS and CDR2 as YYNGEE. The CDR3 covers 14 residues.

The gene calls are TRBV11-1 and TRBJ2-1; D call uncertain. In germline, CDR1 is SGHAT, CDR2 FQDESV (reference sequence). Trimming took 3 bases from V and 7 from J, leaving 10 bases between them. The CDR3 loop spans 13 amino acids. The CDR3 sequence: CASSFPGRNEQFF. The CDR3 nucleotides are TGTGCCAGCAGCTTCCCGGGTAGGAATGAGCAGTTCTTC.

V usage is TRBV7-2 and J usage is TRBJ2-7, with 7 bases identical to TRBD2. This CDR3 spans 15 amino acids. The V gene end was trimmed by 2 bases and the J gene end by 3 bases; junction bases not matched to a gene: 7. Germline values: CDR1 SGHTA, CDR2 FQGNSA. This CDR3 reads CASSLRGGGDYEQYF. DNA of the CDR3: TGTGCCAGCAGCTTACGGGGCGGGGGAGACTACGAGCAGTACTTC.

CDR3 nucleotides: TGCGCCAGCAGCTTACAGGGGGCTAAAGAGACCCAGTACTTC. Translated: CASSLQGAKETQYF. This chain joins TRBV5-1 and TRBJ2-5; 9 bases map to TRBD1. V dropped 2 bases and J dropped 3; count of bases not matched to a gene: 2. The germline V gene encodes CDR1 SGHRS and CDR2 YFSETQ. The CDR3 sequence is 14 residues long. Based on the CDR3 plus reference TRBV5-1 and TRBJ2-5, the full variable domain is KAGVTQTPRYLIKTRGQQVTLSCSPISGHRSVSWYQQTPGQGLQFLFEYFSETQRNKGNFPGRFSGRQFSNSRSEMNVSTLELGDSALYLCASSLQGAKETQYFGPGTRLLVL.

CDR3 in DNA: TGTGCCTGCTACCCAGGACTTGGGTTTGGAGAGACCCAGTACTTC. Encoded protein: CACYPGLGFGETQYF. The J gene is TRBJ2-5, the V gene TRBV30, with D perhaps matching TRBD2 (5 bases). The CDR3 runs 15 residues. Germline values: CDR1 GTSNPN, CDR2 SVGIG (reference sequence). Trimming shortened V by 6 bases and J by 4 bases, and 21 bases separated the two germline ends.

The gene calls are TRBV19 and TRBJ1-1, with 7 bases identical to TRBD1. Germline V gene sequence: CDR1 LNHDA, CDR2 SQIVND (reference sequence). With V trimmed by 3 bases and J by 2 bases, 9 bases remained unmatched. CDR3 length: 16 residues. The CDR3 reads CASSILGQALNTEAFF. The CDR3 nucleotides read TGTGCCAGTAGTATCCTCGGACAGGCCCTCAACACTGAAGCTTTCTTT.

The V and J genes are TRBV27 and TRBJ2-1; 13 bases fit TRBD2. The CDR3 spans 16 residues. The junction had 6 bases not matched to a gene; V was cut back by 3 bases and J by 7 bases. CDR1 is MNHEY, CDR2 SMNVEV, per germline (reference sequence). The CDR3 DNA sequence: TGTGCCAGCAGTTTCACGGGACTAGCGGGAATTAATGAGCAGTTCTTC. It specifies CASSFTGLAGINEQFF.

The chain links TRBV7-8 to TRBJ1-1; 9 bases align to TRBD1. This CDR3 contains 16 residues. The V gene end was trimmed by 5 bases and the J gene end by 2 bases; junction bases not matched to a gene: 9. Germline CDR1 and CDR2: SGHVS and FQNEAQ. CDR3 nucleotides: TGTGCCAGCAGCGTCCGGGACAGGGCCTTCAACACTGAAGCTTTCTTT. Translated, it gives CASSVRDRAFNTEAFF.

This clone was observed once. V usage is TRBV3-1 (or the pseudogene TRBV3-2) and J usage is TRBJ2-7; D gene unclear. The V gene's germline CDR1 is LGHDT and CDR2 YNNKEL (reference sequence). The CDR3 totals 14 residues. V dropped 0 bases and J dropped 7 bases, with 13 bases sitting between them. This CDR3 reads CASSQDVVGREQYF. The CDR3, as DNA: TGTGCCAGCAGCCAAGATGTGGTGGGCAGGGAGCAGTACTTC.

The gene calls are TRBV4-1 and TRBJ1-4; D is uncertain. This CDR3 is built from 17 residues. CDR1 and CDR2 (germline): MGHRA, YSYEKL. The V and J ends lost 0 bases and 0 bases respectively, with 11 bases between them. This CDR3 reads CASSQDKEVATNEKLFF. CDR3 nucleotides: TGCGCCAGCAGCCAAGATAAGGAGGTAGCAACTAATGAAAAACTGTTTTTT.

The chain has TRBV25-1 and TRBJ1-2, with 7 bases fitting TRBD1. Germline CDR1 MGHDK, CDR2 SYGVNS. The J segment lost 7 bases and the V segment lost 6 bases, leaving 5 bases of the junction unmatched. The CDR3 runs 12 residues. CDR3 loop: CASRAPGGGYTF. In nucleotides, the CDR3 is TGTGCCAGCAGGGCCCCAGGGGGTGGCTACACCTTC.

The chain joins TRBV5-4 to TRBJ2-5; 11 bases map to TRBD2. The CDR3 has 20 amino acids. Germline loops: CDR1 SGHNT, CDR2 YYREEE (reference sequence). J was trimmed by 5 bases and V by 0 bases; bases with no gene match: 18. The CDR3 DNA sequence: TGTGCCAGCAGCTTGGCCCCCTCGCCGGGGCTAGCGGGAGGAGTGGAGACCCAGTACTTC. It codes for CASSLAPSPGLAGGVETQYF.

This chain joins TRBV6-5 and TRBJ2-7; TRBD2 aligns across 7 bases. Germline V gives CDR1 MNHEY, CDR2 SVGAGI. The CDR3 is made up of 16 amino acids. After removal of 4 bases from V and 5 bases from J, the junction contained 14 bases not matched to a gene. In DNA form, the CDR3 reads TGTGCCAGCAGTTCGCCGGGACTACCTAAAGGAGACGAGCAGTACTTC. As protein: CASSSPGLPKGDEQYF.

The CDR3 here is CASGALNYGYTF. CDR3 bases: TGCGCCAGCGGGGCCCTTAACTATGGCTACACCTTC. The chain has TRBV5-1 and TRBJ1-2; TRBD1 is a possible D gene (5 bases). The CDR3 sequence is 12 residues long. Between the trimmed V and J ends, which lost 7 bases and 1 base, there was a span of 8 bases. Germline V gene sequence: CDR1 SGHRS, CDR2 YFSETQ.

The CDR3 nucleotides read TGTGCCAGTAGTATGGGACTAGCGGGAGGGACAGATACGCAGTATTTT. This gives the protein CASSMGLAGGTDTQYF. The chain is built from TRBV19 and TRBJ2-3, with 16 bases identical to TRBD2. The J segment lost 3 bases and the V segment lost 3 bases, leaving 0 bases of the junction unmatched. Germline CDR1 LNHDA, CDR2 SQIVND (reference sequence). The CDR3 covers 16 residues.

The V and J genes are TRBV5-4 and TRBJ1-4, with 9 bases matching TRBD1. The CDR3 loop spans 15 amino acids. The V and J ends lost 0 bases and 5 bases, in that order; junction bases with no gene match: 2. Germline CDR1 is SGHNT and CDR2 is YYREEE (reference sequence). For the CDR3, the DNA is TGTGCCAGCAGCTTGGCCGGGACAGGGAATGAAAAACTGTTTTTT. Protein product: CASSLAGTGNEKLFF.

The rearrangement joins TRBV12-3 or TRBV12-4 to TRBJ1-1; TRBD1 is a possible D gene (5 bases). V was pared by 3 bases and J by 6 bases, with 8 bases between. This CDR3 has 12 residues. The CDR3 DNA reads TGTGCCAGCAGTTTCGACAGCGCTGAAGCTTTCTTT. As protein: CASSFDSAEAFF.

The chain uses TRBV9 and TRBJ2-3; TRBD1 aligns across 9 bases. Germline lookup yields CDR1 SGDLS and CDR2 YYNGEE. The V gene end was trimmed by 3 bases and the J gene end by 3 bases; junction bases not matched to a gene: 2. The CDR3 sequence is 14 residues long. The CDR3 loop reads CASSEGTGTDTQYF. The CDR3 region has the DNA TGTGCCAGCAGCGAAGGGACAGGGACAGATACGCAGTATTTT.

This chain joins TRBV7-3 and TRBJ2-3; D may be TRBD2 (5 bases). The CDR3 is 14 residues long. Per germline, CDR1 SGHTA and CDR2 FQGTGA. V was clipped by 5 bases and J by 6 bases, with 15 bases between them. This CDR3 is CASSAGLATDTQYF. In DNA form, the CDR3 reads TGTGCCAGCAGCGCGGGTCTCGCCACCGATACGCAGTATTTT.

In DNA form, the CDR3 reads TGTGCCAGCAGCCGGGGGTCTAGCGGCCAAAACATTCAGTACTTC. Protein product: CASSRGSSGQNIQYF. This chain connects TRBV13 to TRBJ2-4; 7 nucleotides line up with TRBD2. V was clipped by 5 bases and J by 5 bases; unmatched bases: 9. Germline CDR1 and CDR2: PRHDT and FYEKMQ (reference sequence). The CDR3 runs 15 residues.

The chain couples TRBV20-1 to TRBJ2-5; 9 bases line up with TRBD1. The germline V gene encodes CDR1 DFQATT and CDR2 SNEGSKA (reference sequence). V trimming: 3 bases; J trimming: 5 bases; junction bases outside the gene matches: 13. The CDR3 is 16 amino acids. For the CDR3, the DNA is TGCAGTGCTAGTCGACAGGGGGGTGTCCTTATGGAGACCCAGTACTTC. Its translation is CSASRQGGVLMETQYF.